This is a list of T cell receptor beta chains from one sample in a study of shared clonotypes between healthy human individuals. The method was immunoSEQ multiplex PCR; TCRdb's version includes in-frame clones alone and lacks a portion of them. The table shows about 2.4 million clones, with approximately 94% occurring only once. Sequencing was performed on naive CD4+ T cells from PBMCs. Receptor source: a man aged 18 to 35 in good health. Some clones in this sample may be carry-over from other donors' samples. CDR3s include the opening cysteine and the closing phenylalanine or tryptophan. Fields, in order: clone size, J gene, CDR3 length, V gene, D gene, CDR3 protein, CDR3 DNA. D genes are given only for firm matches. Clone size appears in some rows only: once, few, many, or a class for an expanded clone.

>NA|TRBJ2-2|14|TRBV7-8|NA
CASSLVVDPGELFF
TGTGCCAGCAGCTTAGTCGTGGATCCCGGGGAGCTGTTTTTT
>NA|TRBJ2-5|16|TRBV5-5|NA
CASSAGLSAGSETQYF
TGTGCCAGCAGCGCTGGGCTGTCGGCTGGGTCGGAGACCCAGTACTTC
>NA|TRBJ2-4|16|TRBV28|TRBD2
CASSLGLAGVRNIQYF
TGTGCCAGCAGCCTCGGACTAGCGGGAGTTAGGAACATTCAGTACTTC
>NA|TRBJ2-1|14|TRBV7-6|NA
CASSPPYGGNEQFF
TGTGCCAGCAGCCCCCCCTATGGCGGCAATGAGCAGTTCTTC
>NA|TRBJ2-7|13|TRBV4-3|NA
CASSQGVTAGQYF
TGCGCCAGCAGCCAGGGGGTCACGGCGGGGCAGTACTTC
>once|TRBJ1-4|14|TRBV6-1|TRBD1
CASDRGFSNEKLFF
TGTGCCAGCGACAGGGGATTTTCTAATGAAAAACTGTTTTTT
>once|TRBJ1-1|14|TRBV5-1|NA
CASSFGTANTEAFF
TGCGCCAGCAGCTTCGGGACCGCTAACACTGAAGCTTTCTTT
>NA|TRBJ2-1|15|TRBV25-1|TRBD2
CASSGLAVSYNEQFF
TGTGCCAGCAGTGGCCTAGCGGTCTCCTACAATGAGCAGTTCTTC
>NA|TRBJ2-2|14|TRBV5-1|NA
CASTRDLRPGELFF
TGCGCCAGCACCAGGGACCTTAGACCCGGGGAGCTGTTTTTT
>NA|TRBJ2-7|12|TRBV19|NA
CASSPGDYEQYF
TGTGCCAGTAGCCCGGGGGACTACGAGCAGTACTTC
>NA|TRBJ1-2|13|TRBV6-1|NA
CASSVDGHYGYTF
TGTGCCAGCAGTGTTGACGGCCACTATGGCTACACCTTC
>NA|TRBJ2-5|16|TRBV18|TRBD1
CASSPGTDKVRETQYF
TGTGCCAGCTCCCCAGGGACAGACAAGGTCCGAGAGACCCAGTACTTC
>NA|TRBJ2-2|16|TRBV2|NA
CASSADRKRGTGELFF
TGTGCCAGCAGTGCCGACAGAAAAAGGGGGACCGGGGAGCTGTTTTTT
>NA|TRBJ2-2|14|TRBV11-2|NA
CASSLVPNTGELFF
TGTGCCAGCAGCTTAGTTCCGAACACCGGGGAGCTGTTTTTT
>NA|TRBJ1-1|15|TRBV27|NA
CASTPLGGLNTEAFF
TGTGCCAGCACCCCCCTGGGGGGTCTGAACACTGAAGCTTTCTTT
>NA|TRBJ2-7|15|TRBV28|TRBD2
CASSQTSGSPYEQYF
TGTGCCAGCAGTCAGACTAGCGGGAGCCCCTACGAGCAGTACTTC
>NA|TRBJ2-3|18|TRBV28|TRBD1
CASTTSPGQGSSTDTQYF
TGTGCCAGCACCACCTCTCCGGGACAGGGGTCCTCCACAGATACGCAGTATTTT
>NA|TRBJ2-3|14|TRBV5-1|NA
CASSLSYSTDTQYF
TGCGCCAGCAGCTTGTCATATAGCACAGATACGCAGTATTTT
>NA|TRBJ1-3|16|TRBV18|TRBD1
CASSPRDREAGNTIYF
TGTGCCAGCTCACCCCGGGACAGGGAAGCTGGAAACACCATATATTTT
>NA|TRBJ2-7|15|TRBV7-2|NA
CASSQAGRGVYEQYF
TGTGCCAGCAGCCAGGCGGGCAGGGGCGTATACGAGCAGTACTTC
>once|TRBJ2-7|14|TRBV9|TRBD1
CASSVGNRGYEQYF
TGTGCCAGCAGCGTCGGTAACAGGGGATACGAGCAGTACTTC
>NA|TRBJ1-1|12|TRBV28|NA
CASSLKSGSAFF
TGTGCCAGCAGTTTAAAGAGCGGGTCTGCTTTCTTT